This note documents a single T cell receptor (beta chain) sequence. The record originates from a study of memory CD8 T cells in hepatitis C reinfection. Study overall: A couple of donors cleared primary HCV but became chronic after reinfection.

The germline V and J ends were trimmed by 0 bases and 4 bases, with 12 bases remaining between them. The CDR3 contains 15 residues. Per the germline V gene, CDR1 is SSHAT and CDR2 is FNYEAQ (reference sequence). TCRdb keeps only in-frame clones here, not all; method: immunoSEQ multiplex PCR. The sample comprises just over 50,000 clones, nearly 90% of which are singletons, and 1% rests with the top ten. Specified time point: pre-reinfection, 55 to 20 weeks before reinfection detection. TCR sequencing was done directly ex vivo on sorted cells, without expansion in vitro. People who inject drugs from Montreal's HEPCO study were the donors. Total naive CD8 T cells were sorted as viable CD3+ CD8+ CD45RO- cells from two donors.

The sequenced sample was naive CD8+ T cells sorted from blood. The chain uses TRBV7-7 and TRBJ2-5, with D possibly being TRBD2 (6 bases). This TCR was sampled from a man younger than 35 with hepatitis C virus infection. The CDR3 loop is CASSLAWGVRETQYF. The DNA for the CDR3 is TGTGCCAGCAGCTTAGCGTGGGGGGTGCGAGAGACCCAGTACTTC.